This TCR beta chain came from a study of blood T cells in healthy people across ages. In its sample, this clonotype was seen a few times. V was pared by 4 bases and J by 7 bases, with 8 bases of the junction left unmatched. Germline V gene sequence: CDR1 DFQATT, CDR2 SNEGSKA (reference sequence). This CDR3 comprises 15 residues. Combining a sample-barcoded 5' primer with a J-beta primer mix, a second PCR ran for roughly 6 to 12 cycles. MiXCR, run by TCRdb on the 5' RACE reads, gives a single entry per CDR3 protein. The profile shows some 1,500,000 distinct CDR3 sequences, 40% to 45% of them singletons.

The sequenced sample consisted of blood. The J gene is TRBJ2-1, the V gene TRBV20-1; 12 bases align to TRBD2. The TCR sequence derives from a woman aged 18-30 years in good health. The CDR3 nucleotides are TGCAGTGCTATTAAGGCTAGCGGGAGGGCTAATGAGCAGTTCTTC. Its protein is CSAIKASGRANEQFF.